The rows below give T cell receptor beta chains drawn from one sample of a study of the immune and genomic landscape of osteosarcoma. Profiled with immunoSEQ multiplex PCR; TCRdb holds only in-frame clones, not every one. The table lists about 4,600 clones, approximately 71% of them singletons. Material for sequencing was osteosarcoma tumor tissue from the femur. The receptor set was obtained from a human donor with osteosarcoma. CDR3s include the opening cysteine and the closing phenylalanine or tryptophan. A D gene is named only where the DNA matches it firmly. A row's size may be missing; if present it is once, few, many or a size class.

d_call: -; j_call: TRBJ2-1; clone_size: -; v_call: TRBV9; cdr3_nt: TGTGCCAGCAGCGGCGGCCGCTACAATGAGCAGTTCTTC; cdr3_aa: CASSGGRYNEQFF
d_call: -; j_call: TRBJ1-5; clone_size: -; v_call: TRBV7-8; cdr3_nt: TGTGCCAGCAGCCCCTCACTCATAACAAATAGCAATCAGCCCCAGCATTTT; cdr3_aa: CASSPSLITNSNQPQHF
d_call: -; j_call: TRBJ1-2; clone_size: -; v_call: TRBV30; cdr3_nt: TGTGCCTGGAGTGTATCGTCTTTTGGGGCGCGCCCCCTTAACTATGGCTACACCTTC; cdr3_aa: CAWSVSSFGARPLNYGYTF
d_call: TRBD2; j_call: TRBJ2-3; clone_size: -; v_call: TRBV5-1; cdr3_nt: TGCGCCAGCAGCTTGGAGTCTAGCGGGACATTGGATACGCAGTATTTT; cdr3_aa: CASSLESSGTLDTQYF
d_call: -; j_call: TRBJ1-3; clone_size: large; v_call: TRBV27; cdr3_nt: TGTGCCAGCAGTTTATCCAGGGCTGGAAACACCATATATTTT; cdr3_aa: CASSLSRAGNTIYF
d_call: TRBD2; j_call: TRBJ2-1; clone_size: large; v_call: TRBV4-1; cdr3_nt: TGCGCCAGCAGCCAAATAGGCATTACTAGCGGGACAAATGAGCAGTTCTTC; cdr3_aa: CASSQIGITSGTNEQFF
d_call: TRBD1; j_call: TRBJ2-2; clone_size: -; v_call: TRBV19; cdr3_nt: TGTGCCAGTAGAACAGACAGGGGCGCGAACACCGGGGAGCTGTTTTTT; cdr3_aa: CASRTDRGANTGELFF
d_call: TRBD2; j_call: TRBJ2-2; clone_size: -; v_call: TRBV5-1; cdr3_nt: TGCGCCAGCAGCCCAGGACTAGCGGGAGCGAACACCGGGGAGCTGTTTTTT; cdr3_aa: CASSPGLAGANTGELFF
d_call: TRBD1; j_call: TRBJ2-3; clone_size: few; v_call: TRBV2; cdr3_nt: TGTGCCAGCAGTGAAATAGGGACAGGGGGCGCGGATACGCAGTATTTT; cdr3_aa: CASSEIGTGGADTQYF
d_call: -; j_call: TRBJ1-5; clone_size: -; v_call: TRBV10-3; cdr3_nt: TGTGCCATCAGTGAGTCTGAAATCCGAACCCTGGCCGGGAATCAGCCCCAGCATTTT; cdr3_aa: CAISESEIRTLAGNQPQHF
d_call: -; j_call: TRBJ1-6; clone_size: -; v_call: TRBV28; cdr3_nt: TGTGCCAGCAGTTTAGGTATCGGCAGAAGCTCCTATAATTCACCCCTCCACTTT; cdr3_aa: CASSLGIGRSSYNSPLHF
d_call: -; j_call: TRBJ1-2; clone_size: -; v_call: TRBV6-9; cdr3_nt: TGTGCCAGCAGATCCATGACAGTTAGTCCAAGCTACACCTTC; cdr3_aa: CASRSMTVSPSYTF
d_call: -; j_call: TRBJ2-1; clone_size: -; v_call: TRBV4-1; cdr3_nt: TGCGCCAGCAGCCAAGAAAGGGGTTGGGTTGAGCAGTTCTTC; cdr3_aa: CASSQERGWVEQFF
d_call: -; j_call: TRBJ1-2; clone_size: -; v_call: TRBV11-2; cdr3_nt: TGTGCCAGCAGCTTTGTCCAGTTCGGCTACACCTTC; cdr3_aa: CASSFVQFGYTF
d_call: TRBD2; j_call: TRBJ2-7; clone_size: -; v_call: TRBV6-4; cdr3_nt: TGTGCCAGCAGTGACTCAAATTGTAGACTAGCGGAATTGTACTCCTACGAGCAGTACTTC; cdr3_aa: CASSDSNCRLAELYSYEQYF
d_call: TRBD1; j_call: TRBJ1-1; clone_size: once; v_call: TRBV7-9; cdr3_nt: TGTGCCAGCAGTCAGGACAGGGTGAAGGCTGAAGCTTTCTTT; cdr3_aa: CASSQDRVKAEAFF